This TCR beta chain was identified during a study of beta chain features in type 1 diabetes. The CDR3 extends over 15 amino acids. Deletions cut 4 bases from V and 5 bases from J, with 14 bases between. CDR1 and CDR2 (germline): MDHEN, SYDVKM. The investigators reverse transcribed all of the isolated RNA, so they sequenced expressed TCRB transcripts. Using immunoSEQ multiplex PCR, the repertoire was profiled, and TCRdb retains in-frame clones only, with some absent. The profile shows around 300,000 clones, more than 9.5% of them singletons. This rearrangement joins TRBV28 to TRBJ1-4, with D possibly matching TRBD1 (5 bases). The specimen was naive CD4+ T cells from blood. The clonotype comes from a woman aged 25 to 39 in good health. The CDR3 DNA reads TGTGCCAGCAGTTCGCACGGGACTGGGAATGAAAAACTGTTTTTT. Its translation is CASSSHGTGNEKLFF.